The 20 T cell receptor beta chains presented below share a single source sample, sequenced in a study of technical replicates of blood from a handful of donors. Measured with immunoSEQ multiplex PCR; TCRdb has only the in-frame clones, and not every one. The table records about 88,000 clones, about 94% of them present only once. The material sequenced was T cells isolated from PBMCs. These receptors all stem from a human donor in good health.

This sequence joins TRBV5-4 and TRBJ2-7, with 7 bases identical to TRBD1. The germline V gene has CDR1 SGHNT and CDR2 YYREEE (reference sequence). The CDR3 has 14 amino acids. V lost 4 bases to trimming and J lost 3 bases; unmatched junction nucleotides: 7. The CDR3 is CASSEIGTVYEQYF. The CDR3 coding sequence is TGTGCCAGCAGCGAGATCGGGACAGTCTACGAGCAGTACTTC.

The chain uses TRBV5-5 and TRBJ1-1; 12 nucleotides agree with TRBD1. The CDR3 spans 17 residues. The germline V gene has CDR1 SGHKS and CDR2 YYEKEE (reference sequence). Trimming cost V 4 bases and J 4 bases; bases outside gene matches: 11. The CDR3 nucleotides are TGTGCCAGCAGCCCCCCGGGACAGGGGGCGCGGGGCACTGAAGCTTTCTTT. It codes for CASSPPGQGARGTEAFF.

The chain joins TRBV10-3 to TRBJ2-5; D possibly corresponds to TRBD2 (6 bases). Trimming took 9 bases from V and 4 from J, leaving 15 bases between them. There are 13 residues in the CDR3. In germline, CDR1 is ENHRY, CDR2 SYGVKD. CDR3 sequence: CAIRIGGSETQYF. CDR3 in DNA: TGTGCCATTAGAATAGGAGGGTCAGAGACCCAGTACTTC.

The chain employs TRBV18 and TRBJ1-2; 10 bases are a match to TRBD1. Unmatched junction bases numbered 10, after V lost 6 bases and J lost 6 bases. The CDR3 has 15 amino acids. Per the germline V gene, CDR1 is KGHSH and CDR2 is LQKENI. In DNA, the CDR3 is TGTGCCAGCTCTCAAAAGGGACAGGGGAGCGATGGCTACACCTTC. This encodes CASSQKGQGSDGYTF.

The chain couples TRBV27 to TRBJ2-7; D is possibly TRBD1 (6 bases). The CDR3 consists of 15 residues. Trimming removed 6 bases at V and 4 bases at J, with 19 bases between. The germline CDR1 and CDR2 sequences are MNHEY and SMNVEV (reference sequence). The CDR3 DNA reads TGTGCCAGCAGCCCGCGTCAGGGGCTCCTATACGAGCAGTACTTC. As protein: CASSPRQGLLYEQYF.

The CDR3 protein is CASSRDRNQPQHF. The DNA of the CDR3 is TGCGCCAGCAGCCGGGACAGGAATCAGCCCCAGCATTTT. The rearrangement joins TRBV10-1 to TRBJ1-5, with 8 bases aligning to TRBD1. CDR1 WNHNN and CDR2 SYGVQD come from the germline V gene (reference sequence). With 6 bases clipped from V and 4 bases from J, the junction kept 2 bases outside the gene matches. The CDR3 has 13 residues.

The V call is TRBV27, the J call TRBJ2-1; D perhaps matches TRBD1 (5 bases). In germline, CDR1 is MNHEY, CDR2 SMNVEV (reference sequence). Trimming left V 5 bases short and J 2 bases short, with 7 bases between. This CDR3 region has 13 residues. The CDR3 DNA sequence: TGTGCCAGCAGTGGACAAACCTACAATGAGCAGTTCTTC. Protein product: CASSGQTYNEQFF.

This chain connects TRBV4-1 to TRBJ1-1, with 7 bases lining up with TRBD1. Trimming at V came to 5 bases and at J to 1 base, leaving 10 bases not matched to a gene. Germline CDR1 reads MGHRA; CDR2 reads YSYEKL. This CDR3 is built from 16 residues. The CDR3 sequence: CASSKHRGSGNTEAFF. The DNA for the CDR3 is TGCGCCAGCAGCAAACACAGGGGAAGTGGGAACACTGAAGCTTTCTTT.

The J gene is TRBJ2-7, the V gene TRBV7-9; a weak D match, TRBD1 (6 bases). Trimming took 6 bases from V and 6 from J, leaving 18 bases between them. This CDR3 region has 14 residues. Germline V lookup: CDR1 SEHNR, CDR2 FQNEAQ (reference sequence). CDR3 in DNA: TGTGCCAGCAGTCAAGCACAGGGTAATCGCGAGCAGTACTTC. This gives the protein CASSQAQGNREQYF.

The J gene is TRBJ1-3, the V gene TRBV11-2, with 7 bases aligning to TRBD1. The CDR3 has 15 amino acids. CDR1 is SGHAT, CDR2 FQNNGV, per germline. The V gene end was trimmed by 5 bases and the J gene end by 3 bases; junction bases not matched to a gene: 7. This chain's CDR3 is CASSEGQTFGNTIYF. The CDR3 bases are TGTGCCAGCAGCGAGGGACAGACCTTTGGAAACACCATATATTTT.

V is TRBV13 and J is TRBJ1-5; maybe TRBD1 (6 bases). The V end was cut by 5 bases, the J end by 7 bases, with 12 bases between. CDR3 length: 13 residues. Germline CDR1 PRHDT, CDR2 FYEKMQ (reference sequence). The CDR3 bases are TGTGCCAGCAGCGGGGGGGCGGAGCAGCCCCAGCATTTT. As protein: CASSGGAEQPQHF.

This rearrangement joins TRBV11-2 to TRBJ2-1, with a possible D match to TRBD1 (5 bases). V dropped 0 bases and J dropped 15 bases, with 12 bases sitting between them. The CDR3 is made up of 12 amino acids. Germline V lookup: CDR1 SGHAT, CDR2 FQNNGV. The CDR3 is CASSLDRGRAFF. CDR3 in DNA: TGTGCCAGCAGCTTAGATCGAGGCAGGGCGTTCTTC.

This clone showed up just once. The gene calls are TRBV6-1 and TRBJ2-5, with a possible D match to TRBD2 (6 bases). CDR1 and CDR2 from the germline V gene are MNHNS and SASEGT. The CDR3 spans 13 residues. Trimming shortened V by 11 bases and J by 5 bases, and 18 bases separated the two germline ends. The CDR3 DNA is TGTGCCGTTAATACGGGGGTAGAGGAGACCCAGTACTTC. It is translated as CAVNTGVEETQYF.

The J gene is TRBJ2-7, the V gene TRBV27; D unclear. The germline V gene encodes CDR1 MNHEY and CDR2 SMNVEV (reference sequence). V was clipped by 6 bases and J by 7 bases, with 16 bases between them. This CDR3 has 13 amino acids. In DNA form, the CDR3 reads TGTGCCAGCAGACCTCTTAGTGATGCAGAGCAGTACTTC. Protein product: CASRPLSDAEQYF.

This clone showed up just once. CDR3 DNA sequence: TGTGCCAGCAGCTACAACTACGAGCAGTACTTC. It encodes CASSYNYEQYF. The chain is built from TRBV14 and TRBJ2-7, with D hard to call. CDR3 length: 11 residues. The V gene's germline CDR1 is SGHDN and CDR2 FVKESK. Deletions cut 5 bases from V and 3 bases from J, with 5 bases between.

CDR3 residues: CASSEAARNLYEQYF. The CDR3 nucleotides are TGTGCCAGCAGTGAAGCGGCCAGGAATCTCTACGAGCAGTACTTC. V usage is TRBV6-1 and J usage is TRBJ2-7; D call uncertain. V gave up 0 bases and J gave up 3 bases, with 12 bases separating them. Germline assignment: CDR1 MNHNS and CDR2 SASEGT. The CDR3 has 15 residues.

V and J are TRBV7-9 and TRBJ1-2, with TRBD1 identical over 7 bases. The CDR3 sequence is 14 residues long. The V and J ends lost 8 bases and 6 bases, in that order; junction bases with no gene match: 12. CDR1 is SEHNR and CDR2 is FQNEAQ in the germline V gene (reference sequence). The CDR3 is CASSDRVKVNGYTF. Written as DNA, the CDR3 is TGTGCCAGCTCCGACAGGGTAAAGGTTAATGGCTACACCTTC.

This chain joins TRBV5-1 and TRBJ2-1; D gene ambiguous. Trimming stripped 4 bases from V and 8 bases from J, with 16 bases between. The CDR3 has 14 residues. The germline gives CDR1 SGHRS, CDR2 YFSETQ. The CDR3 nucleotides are TGCGCCAGCAGCCCAGAACGTCCTCCCCATGAGCAGTTCTTC. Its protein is CASSPERPPHEQFF. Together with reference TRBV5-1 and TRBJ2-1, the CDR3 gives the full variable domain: KAGVTQTPRYLIKTRGQQVTLSCSPISGHRSVSWYQQTPGQGLQFLFEYFSETQRNKGNFPGRFSGRQFSNSRSEMNVSTLELGDSALYLCASSPERPPHEQFFGPGTRLTVL.

This CDR3 reads CASSLDGDQPQHF. The CDR3 DNA sequence: TGCGCCAGCAGCTTGGACGGGGATCAGCCCCAGCATTTT. The genes are TRBV5-1 and TRBJ1-5; D unclear. Germline V gene data show CDR1 as SGHRS and CDR2 as YFSETQ. Trimming cost V 0 bases and J 5 bases, with 6 bases left between them. The CDR3 sequence is 13 residues long.

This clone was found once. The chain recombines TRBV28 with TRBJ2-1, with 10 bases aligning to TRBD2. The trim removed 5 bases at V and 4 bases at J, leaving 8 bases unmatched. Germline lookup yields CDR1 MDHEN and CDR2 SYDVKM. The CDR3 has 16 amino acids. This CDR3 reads CASSEAAGGVYNEQFF. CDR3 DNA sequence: TGTGCCAGCAGTGAAGCAGCGGGAGGGGTATACAATGAGCAGTTCTTC.